This TCR beta chain comes out of a study of blood T cell repertoires in COVID-19. Study-level background: COVID-19 samples, acute and convalescent, were from the United States, Italy and Spain.

Under the authors' procedure: Cell counts per sample came from amplifying reference gene primers. The method was immunoSEQ multiplex PCR; TCRdb's version includes in-frame clones alone and lacks a portion of them. The D gene and trimming were derived from the DNA, and the V and J assignments and clone size from that table. The data contain 44,000 or so clones, approximately 84% of them singletons. The specimen sequenced was peripheral blood. The receptor was isolated from a man aged 50-59 years with active COVID-19.

CDR3 sequence reads: CASSLDLAGGSLEQFF. In nucleotides, the CDR3 is TGTGCCAGCAGCTTGGATCTGGCGGGGGGCTCACTCGAGCAGTTCTTC. V usage is TRBV5-4 and J usage is TRBJ2-1; 8 bases are shared with TRBD2. The CDR3 has 16 amino acids. Germline assignment: CDR1 SGHNT and CDR2 YYREEE (reference sequence). V was pared by 0 bases and J by 10 bases, with 12 bases of the junction left unmatched.